One TCR beta chain is described in this entry. What it binds is not known. This entry comes from a study of T cells after yellow fever vaccination. Study-wide background: Fractions containing few cells were prepared with SMART-Seq v4 Ultra Low Input.

Study-level points and caveats: Peaking faster, on day 5 versus 15, the secondary response was nonetheless weaker. Clonotypes appearing in both CD4 and CD8 compartments existed, and their share was small.

V shed 6 bases and J shed 4 bases, with 15 bases lying between them. From germline, CDR1 is ENHRY and CDR2 SYGVKD. This CDR3 region has 15 residues. Each CDR3 protein is one row after TCRdb ran MiXCR on the 5' RACE reads. The sample holds roughly 520,000 distinct CDR3 sequences, less than 25% seen once. The sample was PBMCs, taken roughly 20 days after the first yellow fever vaccination. This receptor was taken from a young man who received the YFV17D yellow fever vaccine. The V gene is TRBV10-3, the J gene TRBJ2-2; D is uncertain. The CDR3: CAIRSLEVGTGELFF. For the CDR3, the DNA is TGTGCCATCAGATCGCTTGAGGTTGGCACCGGGGAGCTGTTTTTT.